Listed here is a single T cell receptor (beta chain). Its antigen remains unidentified. The CDR3 sequence is 11 residues long. V lost 6 bases to trimming and J lost 7 bases, with 9 bases between them. Germline lookup yields CDR1 MDHEN and CDR2 SYDVKM. The table came from immunoSEQ multiplex PCR; TCRdb's copy has only in-frame clones and leaves some out. The repertoire holds 150,000 or so clones, with nearly 90% as singletons. The data originate from a study of T cell responses to AZD1222 COVID-19 vaccine. Study in general: Second-dose intervals of approximately 4 or approximately 12 weeks were pooled. General study findings and limits: Just six people given AZD1222 tested seropositive at baseline. Epitopes outside B.1.351 and B.1.1.7 mutated regions reportedly drew nearly half of spike TCRs. Dominant at 160-218 and 743-854, vaccine-associated CD4 TCRs also spanned spike.

This specimen was peripheral blood, taken on day 0 of AZD1222 vaccination. The clonotype was recovered from an adult in good health. The V and J genes are TRBV28 and TRBJ1-2, with D unclear. This CDR3 is CASSSSFGYTF. For the CDR3, the DNA is TGTGCCAGCAGCTCATCCTTTGGCTACACCTTC.